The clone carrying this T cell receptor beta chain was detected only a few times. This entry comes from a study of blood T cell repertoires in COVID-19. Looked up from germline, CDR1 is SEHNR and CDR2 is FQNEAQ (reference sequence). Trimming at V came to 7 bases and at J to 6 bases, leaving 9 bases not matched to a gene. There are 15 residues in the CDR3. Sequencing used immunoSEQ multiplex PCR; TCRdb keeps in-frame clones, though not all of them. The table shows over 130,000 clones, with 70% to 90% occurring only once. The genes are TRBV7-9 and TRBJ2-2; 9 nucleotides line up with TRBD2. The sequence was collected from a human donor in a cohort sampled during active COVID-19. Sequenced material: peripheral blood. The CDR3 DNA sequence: TGTGCCAGCAAAGGACTAGCGACGCTCCCCGGGGAGCTGTTTTTT. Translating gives CASKGLATLPGELFF.